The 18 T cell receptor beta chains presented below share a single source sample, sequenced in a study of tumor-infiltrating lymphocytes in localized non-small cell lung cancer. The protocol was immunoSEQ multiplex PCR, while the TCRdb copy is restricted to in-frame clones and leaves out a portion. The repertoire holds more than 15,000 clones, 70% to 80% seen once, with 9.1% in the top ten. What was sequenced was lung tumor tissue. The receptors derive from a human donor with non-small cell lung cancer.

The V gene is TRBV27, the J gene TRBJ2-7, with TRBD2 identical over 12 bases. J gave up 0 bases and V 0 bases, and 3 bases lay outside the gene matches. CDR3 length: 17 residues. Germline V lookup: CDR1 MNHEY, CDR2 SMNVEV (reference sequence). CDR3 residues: CASSLSRTSGASYEQYF. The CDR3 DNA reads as TGTGCCAGCAGTTTATCTCGGACTAGCGGGGCCTCCTACGAGCAGTACTTC.

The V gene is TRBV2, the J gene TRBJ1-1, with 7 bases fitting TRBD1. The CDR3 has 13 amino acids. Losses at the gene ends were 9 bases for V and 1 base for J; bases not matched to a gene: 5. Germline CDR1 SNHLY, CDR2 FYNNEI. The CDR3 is CARSKGANTEAFF. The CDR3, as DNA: TGTGCCAGATCTAAGGGGGCGAACACTGAAGCTTTCTTT.

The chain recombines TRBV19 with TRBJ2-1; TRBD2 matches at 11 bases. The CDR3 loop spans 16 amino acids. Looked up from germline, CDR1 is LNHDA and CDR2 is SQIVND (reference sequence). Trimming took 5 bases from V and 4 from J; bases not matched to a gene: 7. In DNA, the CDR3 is TGTGCCAGTAGTGGAACGGGACTAGCGGTTTACAATGAGCAGTTCTTC. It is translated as CASSGTGLAVYNEQFF.

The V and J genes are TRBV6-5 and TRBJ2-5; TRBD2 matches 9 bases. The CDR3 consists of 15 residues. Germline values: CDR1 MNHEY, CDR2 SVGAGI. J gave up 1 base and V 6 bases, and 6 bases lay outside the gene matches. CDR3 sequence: CASSRPSGAQETQYF. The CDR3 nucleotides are TGTGCCAGCAGCCGGCCTAGCGGGGCCCAAGAGACCCAGTACTTC.

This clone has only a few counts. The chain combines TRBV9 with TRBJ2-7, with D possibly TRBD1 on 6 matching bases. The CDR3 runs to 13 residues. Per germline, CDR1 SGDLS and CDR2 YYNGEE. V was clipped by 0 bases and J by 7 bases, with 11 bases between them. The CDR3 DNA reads TGTGCCAGCAGCGTAGACCCCCAGGGGGAGCAGTACTTC. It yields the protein CASSVDPQGEQYF. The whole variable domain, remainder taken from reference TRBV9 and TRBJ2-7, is DSGVTQTPKHLITATGQRVTLRCSPRSGDLSVYWYQQSLDQGLQFLIQYYNGEERAKGNILERFSAQQFPDLHSELNLSSLELGDSALYFCASSVDPQGEQYFGPGTRLTVT.

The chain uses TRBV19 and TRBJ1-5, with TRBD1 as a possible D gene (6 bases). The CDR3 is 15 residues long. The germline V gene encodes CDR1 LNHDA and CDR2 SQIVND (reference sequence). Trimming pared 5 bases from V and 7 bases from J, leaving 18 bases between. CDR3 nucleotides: TGTGCCAGTAGTGTCCTGGGGGCGGGTGAGCAGCCCCAGCATTTT. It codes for CASSVLGAGEQPQHF.

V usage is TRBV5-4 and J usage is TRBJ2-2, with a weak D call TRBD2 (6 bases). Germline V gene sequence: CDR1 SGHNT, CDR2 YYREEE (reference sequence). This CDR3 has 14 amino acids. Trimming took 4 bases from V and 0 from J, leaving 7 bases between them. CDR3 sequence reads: CASSGDSNTGELFF. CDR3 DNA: TGTGCCAGCAGCGGGGACTCGAACACCGGGGAGCTGTTTTTT. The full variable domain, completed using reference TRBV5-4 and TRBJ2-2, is ETGVTQSPTHLIKTRGQQVTLRCSSQSGHNTVSWYQQALGQGPQFIFQYYREEENGRGNFPPRFSGLQFPNYSSELNVNALELDDSALYLCASSGDSNTGELFFGEGSRLTVL.

The CDR3 region has the DNA TGTGCCAGTAGTCCCAGGCCGGAATATAATGAAAAACTGTTTTTT. This codes for CASSPRPEYNEKLFF. V and J are TRBV19 and TRBJ1-4, with D hard to call. Germline V gives CDR1 LNHDA, CDR2 SQIVND (reference sequence). Trimming took off 5 bases at V and 4 bases at J, with 14 bases between the two ends. The CDR3 is 15 amino acids.

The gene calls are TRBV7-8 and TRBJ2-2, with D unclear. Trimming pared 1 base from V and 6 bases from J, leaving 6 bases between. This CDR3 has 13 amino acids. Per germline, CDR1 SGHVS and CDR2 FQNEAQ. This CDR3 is CASSLEESGELFF. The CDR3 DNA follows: TGTGCCAGCAGCTTAGAAGAGTCCGGGGAGCTGTTTTTT.

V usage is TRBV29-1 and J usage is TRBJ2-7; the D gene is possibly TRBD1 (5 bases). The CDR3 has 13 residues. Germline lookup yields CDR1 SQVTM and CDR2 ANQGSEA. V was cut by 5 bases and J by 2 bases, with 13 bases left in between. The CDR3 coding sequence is TGCAGCGTTAGACAAGGGGCCCCCTACGAGCAGTACTTC. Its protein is CSVRQGAPYEQYF.

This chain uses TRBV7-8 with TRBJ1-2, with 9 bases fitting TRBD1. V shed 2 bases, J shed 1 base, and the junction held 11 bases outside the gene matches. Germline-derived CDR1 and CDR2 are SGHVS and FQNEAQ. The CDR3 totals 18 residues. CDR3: CASSLYQGGTGLNYGYTF. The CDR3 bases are TGTGCCAGCAGCTTATATCAGGGGGGGACAGGGCTTAACTATGGCTACACCTTC.

The CDR3 bases are TGTGCCAGCAGCTTAGTGGCGGGAGGGAACAATGAGCAGTTCTTC. This codes for CASSLVAGGNNEQFF. The V and J genes are TRBV7-2 and TRBJ2-1, with 9 positions matching TRBD2. There are 15 residues in the CDR3. CDR1 is SGHTA and CDR2 is FQGNSA in the germline V gene. V was pared by 1 base and J by 5 bases, with 3 bases of the junction left unmatched.

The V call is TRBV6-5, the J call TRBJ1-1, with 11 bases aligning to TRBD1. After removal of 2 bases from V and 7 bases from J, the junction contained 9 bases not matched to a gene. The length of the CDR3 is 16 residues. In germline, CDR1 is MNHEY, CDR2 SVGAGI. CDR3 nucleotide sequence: TGTGCCAGCAGTTACACCGGACAGGGGGCGCATGTTGAAGCTTTCTTT. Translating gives CASSYTGQGAHVEAFF.

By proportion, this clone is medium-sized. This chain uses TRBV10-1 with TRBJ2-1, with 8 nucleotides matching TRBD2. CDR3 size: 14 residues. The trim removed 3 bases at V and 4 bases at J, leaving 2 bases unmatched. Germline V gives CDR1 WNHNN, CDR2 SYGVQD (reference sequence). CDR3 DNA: TGCGCCAGCAGTGAAAGACTAGCGTACAATGAGCAGTTCTTC. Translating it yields CASSERLAYNEQFF.

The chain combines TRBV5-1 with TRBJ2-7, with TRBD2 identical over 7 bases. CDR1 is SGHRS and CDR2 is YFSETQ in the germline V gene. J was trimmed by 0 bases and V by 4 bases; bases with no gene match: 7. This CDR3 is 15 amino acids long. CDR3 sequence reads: CASSTGLPSSYEQYF. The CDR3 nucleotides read TGCGCCAGCAGCACGGGACTACCGAGCTCCTACGAGCAGTACTTC.

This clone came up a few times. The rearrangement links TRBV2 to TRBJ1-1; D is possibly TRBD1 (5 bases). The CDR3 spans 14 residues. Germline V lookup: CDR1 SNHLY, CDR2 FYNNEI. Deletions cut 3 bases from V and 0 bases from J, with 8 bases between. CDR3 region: CASSEAGLNTEAFF. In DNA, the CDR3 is TGTGCCAGCAGTGAGGCAGGGTTGAACACTGAAGCTTTCTTT.

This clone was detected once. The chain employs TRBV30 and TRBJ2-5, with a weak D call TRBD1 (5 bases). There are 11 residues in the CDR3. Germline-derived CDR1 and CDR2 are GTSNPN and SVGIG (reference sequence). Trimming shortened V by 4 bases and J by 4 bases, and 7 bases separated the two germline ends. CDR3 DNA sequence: TGTGCCTGGACCAGGGCAGAGACCCAGTACTTC. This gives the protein CAWTRAETQYF.

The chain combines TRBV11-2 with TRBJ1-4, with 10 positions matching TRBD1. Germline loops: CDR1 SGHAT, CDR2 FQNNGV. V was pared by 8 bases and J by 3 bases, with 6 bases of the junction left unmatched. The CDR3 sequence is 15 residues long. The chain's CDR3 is CASGGQGTSNEKLFF. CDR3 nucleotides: TGTGCCAGCGGGGGACAGGGGACATCTAATGAAAAACTGTTTTTT.